This T cell receptor beta chain was recorded in a study of CD8+ T cells in alopecia areata. General observations from the study: With patients, TCR sharing proved less clear than in mice, a difference possibly related to HLA. Clonality was higher in lesional than normal scalp, especially in alopecia totalis/universalis.

Cell sorting on a FACSAria was used to separate CD4+ and CD8+ T cells from the PBMCs. The germline V and J ends were trimmed by 6 bases and 8 bases, with 26 bases remaining between them. CDR1 LNHNV and CDR2 YYDKDF come from the germline V gene (reference sequence). The CDR3 runs 17 residues. Details on this clone: Its antigen is currently unknown.

As the sequencing template, cDNA was produced by extracting RNA and reverse transcribing it. Profiling relied on immunoSEQ multiplex PCR, and the TCRdb table lists in-frame clones only, not all of them. The sample has about 100,000 clones, about 60% seen once. The sequence came from a human donor with alopecia areata. V is TRBV15 and J is TRBJ2-1; a possible D gene is TRBD1 (5 bases). The specimen was NKG2D-low CD8+ T cells sorted from blood. The CDR3 DNA sequence: TGTGCCACCAGTTCAAACCTAGTATTCGGGCAGGGCGATGAGCAGTTCTTC. Its protein is CATSSNLVFGQGDEQFF.